A selection of T cell receptor beta chains follows, all from one sample in a study of T cell changes during pregnancy in multiple sclerosis. Clones were sequenced by immunoSEQ multiplex PCR, and TCRdb holds only the in-frame ones, with some missing. The table lists more than 40,000 clones, approximately 92% of them singletons, with under 0.85% in the top ten. The material was CD4+ T cells from peripheral blood mononuclear cells, obtained in the third trimester of pregnancy. Receptor source: a female donor with multiple sclerosis, enrolled in a pregnancy study. Both conserved end residues are part of each CDR3. The D gene is left open where the match is weak. A clone size is listed for some rows: how often the clone was seen (once, few, many), or a class if it is expanded.

J gene: TRBJ2-7
clone size: -
D gene: -
CDR3 length: 13
V gene: TRBV19
CDR3 DNA: TGTGCCAGTAGTACCGAAACGAGGAACGAGCAGTACTTC
CDR3 protein: CASSTETRNEQYF

J gene: TRBJ1-1
clone size: -
D gene: TRBD1
CDR3 length: 14
V gene: TRBV6-6
CDR3 DNA: TGTGCCAGCAGTTACGGGACAGCAAACACTGAAGCTTTCTTT
CDR3 protein: CASSYGTANTEAFF

J gene: TRBJ2-2
clone size: -
D gene: -
CDR3 length: 15
V gene: TRBV19
CDR3 DNA: TGTGCCAGTAGTATTGGGCCGGTGGTTACCGGGGAGCTGTTTTTT
CDR3 protein: CASSIGPVVTGELFF

J gene: TRBJ2-5
clone size: -
D gene: -
CDR3 length: 12
V gene: TRBV10-3
CDR3 DNA: TGTGCCATCAGTCGAGCCCAAGAGACCCAGTACTTC
CDR3 protein: CAISRAQETQYF

J gene: TRBJ1-5
clone size: -
D gene: -
CDR3 length: 17
V gene: TRBV28
CDR3 DNA: TGTGCCAGTGGGAGGAGGGCCGTAGTAGGTAGCAATCAGCCCCAGCATTTT
CDR3 protein: CASGRRAVVGSNQPQHF

J gene: TRBJ1-3
clone size: -
D gene: -
CDR3 length: 16
V gene: TRBV2
CDR3 DNA: TGTGCCAGCAGTGAAGCGGGCTCACACTCTGGAAACACCATATATTTT
CDR3 protein: CASSEAGSHSGNTIYF

J gene: TRBJ2-3
clone size: -
D gene: TRBD1
CDR3 length: 14
V gene: TRBV29-1
CDR3 DNA: TGCAGCGTGCCCCCGGGACAGCGCGCAGATACGCAGTATTTT
CDR3 protein: CSVPPGQRADTQYF

J gene: TRBJ2-7
clone size: -
D gene: TRBD1
CDR3 length: 15
V gene: TRBV25-1
CDR3 DNA: TGTGCCAGCAGCCTTGACAGGGGAGGCTCCTACGAGCAGTACTTC
CDR3 protein: CASSLDRGGSYEQYF

J gene: TRBJ2-5
clone size: once
D gene: -
CDR3 length: 13
V gene: TRBV6-6
CDR3 DNA: TGTGCCACTTCGTCAGGGCGACAAGAGACCCAGTACTTC
CDR3 protein: CATSSGRQETQYF

J gene: TRBJ2-3
clone size: -
D gene: -
CDR3 length: 14
V gene: TRBV11-2
CDR3 DNA: TGTGCCAGCAGCCTTGACTTCTCCACAGATACGCAGTATTTT
CDR3 protein: CASSLDFSTDTQYF

J gene: TRBJ1-4
clone size: -
D gene: -
CDR3 length: 14
V gene: TRBV2
CDR3 DNA: TGTGCCAGCAGTGAATCCAGGGTTAATGAAAAACTGTTTTTT
CDR3 protein: CASSESRVNEKLFF

J gene: TRBJ1-4
clone size: -
D gene: -
CDR3 length: 16
V gene: TRBV4-1
CDR3 DNA: TGCGCCAGCAGCCAAGTCCCAGGAGGCCTGAATGAAAAACTGTTTTTT
CDR3 protein: CASSQVPGGLNEKLFF

J gene: TRBJ2-1
clone size: -
D gene: -
CDR3 length: 12
V gene: TRBV2
CDR3 DNA: TGTGCCAGCAGTGACGGGCGGGCTGAGCAGTTCTTC
CDR3 protein: CASSDGRAEQFF

J gene: TRBJ2-1
clone size: -
D gene: TRBD2
CDR3 length: 15
V gene: TRBV28
CDR3 DNA: TGTGCCAGCAGTTCGACTAGCGGGGTATACAATGAGCAGTTCTTC
CDR3 protein: CASSSTSGVYNEQFF

J gene: TRBJ2-7
clone size: -
D gene: -
CDR3 length: 11
V gene: TRBV29-1
CDR3 DNA: TGCAGCGTTGGACAGTTGTACGAGCAGTACTTC
CDR3 protein: CSVGQLYEQYF

J gene: TRBJ2-2
clone size: -
D gene: TRBD1
CDR3 length: 15
V gene: TRBV7-2
CDR3 DNA: TGTGCCAGCAGCTTAGGACAGGGGGCGGGGGGGGAGCTGTTTTTT
CDR3 protein: CASSLGQGAGGELFF

J gene: TRBJ1-1
clone size: once
D gene: -
CDR3 length: 11
V gene: TRBV20-1
CDR3 DNA: TGCAGTGCTATCAGGAACACTGAAGCTTTCTTT
CDR3 protein: CSAIRNTEAFF

J gene: TRBJ2-7
clone size: -
D gene: TRBD1
CDR3 length: 16
V gene: TRBV5-4
CDR3 DNA: TGTGCCAGCAGCTTGGCTCGTAGGACAGGGGATTACGAGCAGTACTTC
CDR3 protein: CASSLARRTGDYEQYF

J gene: TRBJ1-2
clone size: -
D gene: TRBD1
CDR3 length: 18
V gene: TRBV28
CDR3 DNA: TGTGCCAGCAGTCCTTATCGGGACAGGGGCGCCCCCAACTATGGCTACACCTTC
CDR3 protein: CASSPYRDRGAPNYGYTF

J gene: TRBJ1-1
clone size: -
D gene: -
CDR3 length: 18
V gene: TRBV4-1
CDR3 DNA: TGCGCCAGCAGCCAAGATCTATTGGGGCGGGAAGTGCACACTGAAGCTTTCTTT
CDR3 protein: CASSQDLLGREVHTEAFF

J gene: TRBJ2-5
clone size: -
D gene: -
CDR3 length: 14
V gene: TRBV2
CDR3 DNA: TGTGCCAGCACAGGGGCCGCCGACCAAGAGACCCAGTACTTC
CDR3 protein: CASTGAADQETQYF

J gene: TRBJ2-5
clone size: -
D gene: TRBD1
CDR3 length: 16
V gene: TRBV11-1
CDR3 DNA: TGTGCCAGCAGCTTAGAGCCAGGGGGCCAGCGGGAGACCCAGTACTTC
CDR3 protein: CASSLEPGGQRETQYF

J gene: TRBJ1-2
clone size: -
D gene: -
CDR3 length: 16
V gene: TRBV6-5
CDR3 DNA: TGTGCCAGCAGTTACTCCCGGCTCGGAGGGGTTTGGGGCTACACCTTC
CDR3 protein: CASSYSRLGGVWGYTF

J gene: TRBJ2-2
clone size: -
D gene: -
CDR3 length: 15
V gene: TRBV28
CDR3 DNA: TGTGCCAGCAGGAATCTTAGGGGAAACACCGGGGAGCTGTTTTTT
CDR3 protein: CASRNLRGNTGELFF

J gene: TRBJ2-7
clone size: -
D gene: -
CDR3 length: 14
V gene: TRBV29-1
CDR3 DNA: TGCAGCGTAACATTCGGGACGGGGGTCTACGAGCAGTACTTC
CDR3 protein: CSVTFGTGVYEQYF

J gene: TRBJ2-7
clone size: -
D gene: TRBD1
CDR3 length: 13
V gene: TRBV29-1
CDR3 DNA: TGCAGCGTTGGGGGGACAGGTTCCTACGAGCAGTACTTC
CDR3 protein: CSVGGTGSYEQYF

J gene: TRBJ2-5
clone size: -
D gene: -
CDR3 length: 12
V gene: TRBV29-1
CDR3 DNA: TGCAGCGCCCCCACAGGGATGGAGACCCAGTACTTC
CDR3 protein: CSAPTGMETQYF

J gene: TRBJ2-5
clone size: -
D gene: TRBD1
CDR3 length: 17
V gene: TRBV5-4
CDR3 DNA: TGTGCCAGCAGTGCACAACGACAGGGTTATCACCAAGAGACCCAGTACTTC
CDR3 protein: CASSAQRQGYHQETQYF

J gene: TRBJ2-7
clone size: -
D gene: TRBD2
CDR3 length: 16
V gene: TRBV7-8
CDR3 DNA: TGTGCCAGCAGCTTCTTGACTAGCGGGAGGGTCTACGAGCAGTACTTC
CDR3 protein: CASSFLTSGRVYEQYF

J gene: TRBJ2-1
clone size: -
D gene: -
CDR3 length: 14
V gene: TRBV29-1
CDR3 DNA: TGCAGCGTTGGCCCGGGACTTTCCTACAATGAGCAGTTCTTC
CDR3 protein: CSVGPGLSYNEQFF

J gene: TRBJ2-2
clone size: -
D gene: TRBD2
CDR3 length: 16
V gene: TRBV19
CDR3 DNA: TGTGCCAGTAGTATGTCGCCTAGCGGGAACACCGGGGAGCTGTTTTTT
CDR3 protein: CASSMSPSGNTGELFF

J gene: TRBJ2-5
clone size: -
D gene: -
CDR3 length: 16
V gene: TRBV5-1
CDR3 DNA: TGCGCCAGCAGCCAGGGACCGACTAGGGGACAAGAGACCCAGTACTTC
CDR3 protein: CASSQGPTRGQETQYF

J gene: TRBJ2-7
clone size: -
D gene: TRBD1
CDR3 length: 13
V gene: TRBV15
CDR3 DNA: TGTGCCACCAGCTTCGGCAGGGGGTACGAGCAGTACTTC
CDR3 protein: CATSFGRGYEQYF

J gene: TRBJ2-2
clone size: -
D gene: TRBD2
CDR3 length: 19
V gene: TRBV5-1
CDR3 DNA: TGCGCCAGCAGCTTGGGAACTTTAGCGGGAGGGCCCAACACCGGGGAGCTGTTTTTT
CDR3 protein: CASSLGTLAGGPNTGELFF

J gene: TRBJ1-3
clone size: -
D gene: -
CDR3 length: 14
V gene: TRBV10-3
CDR3 DNA: TGTGCCATCAGTGGCGGGTCCCTTGGAAACACCATATATTTT
CDR3 protein: CAISGGSLGNTIYF

J gene: TRBJ2-2
clone size: -
D gene: -
CDR3 length: 16
V gene: TRBV5-5
CDR3 DNA: TGTGCCAGCAGTCACCGATCGGGGTTGAACACCGGGGAGCTGTTTTTT
CDR3 protein: CASSHRSGLNTGELFF

J gene: TRBJ1-1
clone size: -
D gene: -
CDR3 length: 14
V gene: TRBV10-3
CDR3 DNA: TGTGCCATCAGTGAAGGCAGGAAGAACACTGAAGCTTTCTTT
CDR3 protein: CAISEGRKNTEAFF

J gene: TRBJ2-1
clone size: -
D gene: TRBD1
CDR3 length: 15
V gene: TRBV30
CDR3 DNA: TGTGCCTGGAGGGAACCGGGACAGGGGATAAGGGGGCAGTTCTTC
CDR3 protein: CAWREPGQGIRGQFF

J gene: TRBJ1-3
clone size: few
D gene: -
CDR3 length: 13
V gene: TRBV6-5
CDR3 DNA: TGTGCCAGCAGTCGACAGCGTGGAAACACCATATATTTT
CDR3 protein: CASSRQRGNTIYF

J gene: TRBJ1-1
clone size: -
D gene: -
CDR3 length: 13
V gene: TRBV14
CDR3 DNA: TGTGCCAGCAGCCCATTATGGACGGGGAGGGCTTTCTTT
CDR3 protein: CASSPLWTGRAFF